This T cell receptor (beta chain) was identified in a study of cytomegalovirus exposure and HLA in healthy donors. Study details: Earlier, 100 million or so unique TCR beta sequences were recovered from 200 million or so T cells by an analysis. Findings and limits, study-wide: When a later analysis was performed, an Asian-associated ancestry cluster reportedly had fewer N-insertions than the roughly 700-donor mean.

PCR used 60 Vbeta primers and 13 Jbeta primers. Assay: immunoSEQ multiplex PCR; the TCRdb copy retains only in-frame clones and omits some. This sample yields 150,000 to 180,000 clones, of which 80% are seen a single time; about 13% belongs to the top ten. About this clone: The antigen is not known.

The CDR3 spans 15 residues. CDR1 and CDR2 (germline): SGHAT, FQNNGV. V was clipped by 3 bases and J by 3 bases; unmatched bases: 4. Sequenced sample: PBMCs. The clonotype comes from a man aged 25 to 40 in good health and CMV-seropositive. This sequence joins TRBV11-2 and TRBJ2-7; 11 bases line up with TRBD2. Here the CDR3 reads CASSFGLAGGYEQYF. The CDR3 DNA is TGTGCCAGCAGCTTCGGGCTAGCGGGAGGCTACGAGCAGTACTTC.